The 30 T cell receptor beta chains below all came from one sample that was sequenced in a study of tumor and adjacent non-tumor tissue in lung cancer. The library came from three nested PCR rounds adapted from ARM-PCR protocols. TCRdb re-derived calls from the multiplex PCR reads in MiXCR, one entry per CDR3 protein. The top ten clones hold approximately 40% of a sample with 70,000 to 95,000 distinct CDR3 sequences, approximately 82% of them seen once. No cell sorting was done before RNA was extracted from the tissue. Distant lung tissue was collected more than 3 cm away from the tumor edge. Sequenced sample: distant non-tumor lung tissue. The receptors originated from a man between 65 and 80 years old with non-small cell lung cancer.

To note about this clonotype: The CDR3 does not end in the conserved phenylalanine or tryptophan, so this is likely a read error. The J gene is TRBJ2-7, the V gene TRBV11-3, with 10 bases fitting TRBD1. The CDR3 is made up of 15 amino acids. Germline V gene lookup returns CDR1 SGHNT and CDR2 YENEEA. The CDR3 coding sequence is TGTGCCAACAGCTTAAGGGGACAGGGGCCCTACGAGCAGTACTTA. Translation gives CANSLRGQGPYEQYL.

The table lists this clonotype with a count of one. The rearrangement links TRBV11-1 to TRBJ2-5; perhaps D is TRBD1 or TRBD2 (6 bases each). CDR3 length equals 15 residues. Trimming took 2 bases from V and 2 from J, leaving 12 bases between them. Looked up from germline, CDR1 is SGHAT and CDR2 is FQDESV (reference sequence). The CDR3 sequence: CASSLPIGGQETQYF. CDR3 bases: TGTGCCAGCAGCTTACCCATAGGGGGGCAAGAGACCCAGTACTTC.

Concerning this clonotype: A much more abundant neighbour one base away suggests this may be a read error. The CDR3 ends on some other residue instead of the conserved phenylalanine or tryptophan, so this is likely a read error. The J gene is TRBJ2-1, the V gene TRBV5-5; 10 bases agree with TRBD1. There are 15 residues in the CDR3. Looked up from germline, CDR1 is SGHKS and CDR2 is YYEKEE (reference sequence). The CDR3 sequence is CAGSHDRGRGNEQFI. The DNA of the CDR3 is TGTGCCGGCAGCCACGACAGGGGGCGAGGCAATGAGCAGTTCATC.

V usage is TRBV7-9 and J usage is TRBJ1-6; 7 bases are shared with TRBD1. Trimming removed 3 bases from V and 7 bases from J; junction bases left unmatched: 3. The CDR3 runs 14 residues. Germline lookup yields CDR1 SEHNR and CDR2 FQNEAQ (reference sequence). The chain's CDR3 is CASSFQGVNSPLHF. In nucleotides, the CDR3 is TGTGCCAGCAGCTTTCAGGGGGTGAATTCACCCCTCCACTTT. Full variable domain (remainder filled in from reference TRBV7-9 and TRBJ1-6): DTGVSQNPRHKITKRGQNVTFRCDPISEHNRLYWYRQTLGQGPEFLTYFQNEAQLEKSRLLSDRFSAERPKGSFSTLEIQRTEQGDSAMYLCASSFQGVNSPLHFGNGTRLTVT.

DNA for the CDR3: TGTGCCAGCAGAGGACTAGCGGGAGTAGTGGAGACCCAGTACTTC. The encoded protein is CASRGLAGVVETQYF. The chain combines TRBV12-3 or TRBV12-4 with TRBJ2-5, with TRBD2 matching over 13 bases. CDR3 length: 15 amino acids. The ends lost 6 bases at V and 5 bases at J; junction bases unmatched: 6.

This clonotype has only a few counts. A much larger clone lies one base from this, so it may be a read error. DNA for the CDR3: TGTGCCAGCAGGGGTAGCGGGGGCTGCTCCTACGAGCAGTACTTC. Its protein product is CASRGSGGCSYEQYF. This chain joins TRBV6-6 and TRBJ2-7, with 9 positions matching TRBD2. The CDR3 spans 15 residues. Germline V gene lookup returns CDR1 MNHNY and CDR2 SVGAGI (reference sequence). Germline trimming cut 6 bases from V and 0 bases from J; bases unmatched to any gene: 6.

On this clonotype: A junction end diverges from the germline sequence, so it may reflect a read error. This rearrangement joins TRBV13 to TRBJ2-3, with a tentative D call TRBD2 (5 bases). This CDR3 contains 13 residues. Per the germline V gene, CDR1 is PRHDT and CDR2 is FYEKMQ (reference sequence). DNA of the CDR3: TGTGCCAGCGAGGGCGGAGTCACAGTTACGCAGTATTTT. Amino acids: CASEGGVTVTQYF.

Remarks on this clonotype: Because it lacks the conserved phenylalanine or tryptophan at the end, this CDR3 is likely a read error. Because the CDR3's place on the DNA is in doubt, the DNA is left out and the CDR3 is given as listed by TCRdb. This chain joins TRBV29-1 and TRBJ2-5; the D segment call TRBD2 is taken from the table without a DNA check. Looked up from germline, CDR1 is SQVTM and CDR2 is ANQGSEA. Ends included, the CDR3 has 16 residues. CDR3 protein: CSAKPYLQTDQETEYL.

Regarding this clonotype: It is likely a read error, because the conserved phenylalanine at the end of the CDR3 is missing. The chain carries TRBV4-3 and TRBJ2-1; 8 nucleotides line up with TRBD2. The CDR3 runs to 15 residues. In germline, CDR1 is LGHNA, CDR2 YSLEER. The CDR3 here is CASSHLPGLDNKQFL. The CDR3 DNA is TGCGCCAGCAGCCACCTTCCGGGACTAGACAATAAGCAGTTCCTC.

As concerns this clonotype: The junction and the germline gene differ at one end; a read error may be behind it. V and J are TRBV6-1 and TRBJ2-5; 8 nucleotides match TRBD2. The germline gives CDR1 MNHNS, CDR2 SASEGT. CDR3 size: 15 residues. CDR3 bases: TGTACCAGCAAAGGAGGTAGCGGGGTAGGAGAGACCCAGTACTTC. Translated: CTSKGGSGVGETQYF.

The chain joins TRBV11-3 to TRBJ2-3; unclear D gene. Germline V CDR1 and CDR2: SGHNT, YENEEA. Trimming left V 9 bases short and J 0 bases short, with 16 bases between. This CDR3 spans 15 amino acids. CDR3 amino acids: CARIRQEASTDTQYF. The CDR3 DNA reads as TGTGCCAGAATCCGTCAGGAAGCAAGCACAGATACGCAGTATTTT.

A note on this clonotype: At one end the junction does not follow the germline gene, possibly because of a read error. The rearrangement links TRBV11-2 to TRBJ1-6; a possible D gene is TRBD1 (5 bases). Germline CDR1 is SGHAT and CDR2 is FQNNGV. The CDR3 is 18 amino acids. CDR3 DNA sequence: TGTGCCAACAGCGCCAGGGCCGGGGGTTCGTCCTATAACTCACCCCTCCACTTT. It yields the protein CANSARAGGSSYNSPLHF. Drawing the rest from reference TRBV11-2 and TRBJ1-6, the complete variable domain is EAGVAQSPRYKIIEKRQSVAFWCNPISGHATLYWYQQILGQGPKLLIQFQNNGVVDDSQLPKDRFSAERLKGVDSTLKIQPAKLEDSAVYLCANSARAGGSSYNSPLHFGNGTRLTVT.

Points on this clonotype: With a much larger clone just one base away, this may be a read error. This chain joins TRBV12-3 or TRBV12-4 and TRBJ2-6, with D tentatively TRBD1 or TRBD2 (5 bases each). The CDR3 sequence is 15 residues long. Trimming took 6 bases from V and 4 from J, leaving 13 bases between them. CDR3 in amino acids: CASSQDGTGANVLTF. In DNA, the CDR3 is TGTGCCAGCAGCCAGGACGGGACCGGGGCCAACGTCCTGACTTTC.

As for this clonotype: This likely comes from a read error, as the CDR3 has no conserved phenylalanine or tryptophan at its end. This chain joins TRBV4-1 and TRBJ2-1, with TRBD2 matching over 8 bases. V lost 4 bases to trimming and J lost 5 bases; unmatched junction nucleotides: 19. The CDR3 length is 19 residues. The V gene's germline CDR1 is MGHRA and CDR2 YSYEKL. The CDR3 bases are TGCGCCAGCAGCCTGAAACCACTCAGCGGGAGTCCTATTAACAATGAGCAGTTCTTA. Its protein product is CASSLKPLSGSPINNEQFL.

This clonotype was detected only once. This is likely a read error, given that the CDR3 carries no conserved phenylalanine or tryptophan at its end. The chain uses TRBV6-5 and TRBJ1-6; no definite D call. The CDR3 extends over 15 amino acids. Germline CDR1 reads MNHEY; CDR2 reads SVGAGI. The CDR3 nucleotides are TGTGTCAGCAGTTATTCCGAAGGTAAAAATTCACCCCTCCACGTT. It specifies CVSSYSEGKNSPLHV.

Concerning this clonotype itself: Its ends do not fully match the called genes, so a read error is possible. V and J are TRBV29-1 and TRBJ1-1, with D perhaps TRBD1 (6 bases). This CDR3 has 11 residues. Per the germline V gene, CDR1 is SQVTM and CDR2 is ANQGSEA. The CDR3 sequence: CSASTGTDAFF. The CDR3 region has the DNA TGCAGCGCTTCCACAGGGACTGATGCTTTCTTC.

This clonotype has ten or more counts. The J gene is TRBJ2-7, the V gene TRBV28, with TRBD2 matching 9 bases. This CDR3 region has 14 residues. Germline values: CDR1 MDHEN, CDR2 SYDVKM. The J segment lost 3 bases and the V segment lost 5 bases, leaving 5 bases of the junction unmatched. As DNA, the CDR3 is TGTGCCAGCAGTCCCCTGACTAGCGGCTACGAGCAGTACTTC. As protein: CASSPLTSGYEQYF.

The chain combines TRBV10-3 with TRBJ2-3; perhaps TRBD2 as D (6 bases). The CDR3 loop spans 16 amino acids. Germline loops: CDR1 ENHRY, CDR2 SYGVKD. V gave up 6 bases and J gave up 3 bases, with 19 bases separating them. The CDR3 sequence is CAISDGHAGITDTQYF. CDR3 bases: TGTGCCATCAGCGATGGACATGCGGGAATAACAGATACGCAGTATTTT.

A word on this clonotype: A much larger clone is a single base away; this may be a read error. The CDR3 DNA reads TGCGCCAGCAGGAGGGGCCCATGGGGCCCCTCTGGGGCCAACGTCCTGACTTTC. This encodes CASRRGPWGPSGANVLTF. The J gene is TRBJ2-6, the V gene TRBV10-1; the D call may be TRBD1 or TRBD2 (5 bases each). From germline, CDR1 is WNHNN and CDR2 SYGVQD (reference sequence). The CDR3 has 18 residues. V lost 6 bases and J lost 0, with 18 bases in between.

For this clonotype: A much larger clone differs by one base, so this may be a read error. The chain uses TRBV5-6 and TRBJ1-6; 9 bases map to TRBD1. The germline V gene has CDR1 SGHDT and CDR2 YYEEEE. Trimming took 4 bases from V and 7 from J; bases not matched to a gene: 6. The CDR3 totals 15 residues. CDR3 DNA sequence: TGTGCCAGCAGCACGGGGACAGGGCGAAATTCACCCCTCCACTTT. It encodes CASSTGTGRNSPLHF.

This clonotype was counted between two and nine times. The junction shows a germline mismatch at one end, possibly a read error. The rearrangement links TRBV5-4 to TRBJ1-2; 7 positions match TRBD1. The germline CDR1 and CDR2 sequences are SGHNT and YYREEE (reference sequence). The CDR3 runs to 14 residues. CDR3 DNA sequence: TGTGTCAGCAACGGAGAAAACAGGGGTGAAGGCTACACCTTC. Its translation is CVSNGENRGEGYTF.

With respect to this clonotype: An end of the junction does not agree with germline; a read error may underlie this. CDR3 in amino acids: CTSSLGGAYTGELFF. The DNA for the CDR3 is TGTACCAGCAGCTTAGGGGGGGCCTACACCGGGGAGCTGTTTTTT. The J gene is TRBJ2-2, the V gene TRBV6-1; a possible D gene is TRBD2 (7 bases). This CDR3 contains 15 residues. Germline V lookup: CDR1 MNHNS, CDR2 SASEGT.

Turning to this clonotype: This may be a read error: a much more frequent sequence differs by one nucleotide. V usage is TRBV6-6 and J usage is TRBJ2-3, with a tentative D call TRBD2 (5 bases). Germline values: CDR1 MNHNY, CDR2 SVGAGI (reference sequence). This CDR3 is 14 amino acids long. The CDR3 DNA reads TGTGCCACCGCCGGGATGGCTAGACCAGATATGCAGTATTTT. Translated, it gives CATAGMARPDMQYF.

Turning to this clonotype: The junction does not match germline at one end; this may be a read error. V gene TRBV4-1 combines with J gene TRBJ2-1; 9 bases are shared with TRBD2. Per germline, CDR1 MGHRA and CDR2 YSYEKL. The CDR3 sequence is 17 residues long. The CDR3 DNA follows: TGCGCCAGCAGCCAAGATAAACTAGCGGGTAACTACAATGAGCAGATCTTC. Protein sequence: CASSQDKLAGNYNEQIF.

Notes on this clonotype: One end of the junction does not line up with germline, which may come from a read error. The chain is built from TRBV6-1 and TRBJ2-6; the D gene is possibly TRBD1 (6 bases). Per the germline V gene, CDR1 is MNHNS and CDR2 is SASEGT. This CDR3 is built from 14 residues. CDR3 amino acids: CASSEGAGVNVLIF. CDR3 DNA: TGTGCCAGCAGTGAGGGGGCTGGGGTCAACGTCCTGATTTTC.

This clonotype is large (0.1 to 1%) within its sample. The genes are TRBV11-3 and TRBJ1-1; D might be TRBD1 (6 bases). The CDR3 has 14 residues. V shed 7 bases and J shed 4 bases, with 16 bases lying between them. The germline V gene has CDR1 SGHNT and CDR2 YENEEA. The CDR3 here is CASTRTGAFTEAFF. DNA for the CDR3: TGTGCCAGCACGCGGACGGGGGCGTTCACTGAAGCTTTCTTT.

Notes on this clonotype: An end of the junction does not agree with germline; a read error may underlie this. V is TRBV9 and J is TRBJ1-1, with D perhaps matching TRBD1 (5 bases). The CDR3 has 18 residues. Germline V gene lookup returns CDR1 SGDLS and CDR2 YYNGEE. The CDR3 region is CPSSGAPLGASGNTEDFF. The CDR3 nucleotides are TGTCCCAGCAGCGGAGCCCCCTTAGGGGCTAGTGGGAACACTGAAGATTTCTTT.

About this clonotype: This may arise from a read error, as a much more abundant clone is one base away. The chain carries TRBV6-6 and TRBJ1-5; 7 bases align to TRBD1. Germline CDR1 and CDR2: MNHNY and SVGAGI (reference sequence). The CDR3 runs 14 residues. CDR3 in DNA: TGTGCCACCACGGGACAGACTAACAATCAGACCCAGCATTTT. Its translation: CATTGQTNNQTQHF.

As regards this clonotype: At one of its ends the junction is not consistent with the germline gene, which may arise from a read error. CDR3 coding DNA: TGTGCCAGCAGCCAAGATATCAGCAGGGGGCACGGGGAGCTGTTTTTT. Translating it yields CASSQDISRGHGELFF. The rearrangement links TRBV4-1 to TRBJ2-2; TRBD1 agrees at 8 bases. The germline V gene has CDR1 MGHRA and CDR2 YSYEKL. CDR3 size: 16 residues.

This rearrangement joins TRBV29-1 to TRBJ1-1, with 7 bases matching TRBD1. Germline V lookup: CDR1 SQVTM, CDR2 ANQGSEA. V dropped 6 bases and J dropped 4; count of bases not matched to a gene: 17. This CDR3 region has 16 residues. The CDR3 is CSVTGTEGTGSTEAFF. The CDR3 bases are TGCAGCGTGACCGGGACAGAGGGGACTGGGAGCACTGAAGCTTTCTTT.